A selection of T cell receptor beta chains follows, all from one sample in a study of shared clonotypes between healthy human individuals. Generated by immunoSEQ multiplex PCR, the TCRdb table keeps only in-frame clones and is missing some. The data contain more than 2,000,000 clones, around nine tenths of them singletons. What was sequenced was naive CD4+ T cells sorted from blood. All receptors derive from a man aged 18 to 30 in good health. CDR3s include the opening cysteine and the closing phenylalanine or tryptophan. D genes are given only for firm matches. Size values are once, few and many counts, or a class for expanded clones, and some rows have none.

d_call	v_call	j_call	cdr3_length	clone_size	cdr3_nt	cdr3_aa
-	TRBV6-6	TRBJ2-5	14	-	TGTGCCAGCAGTTACCCCGGACAGCAAGAGACCCAGTACTTC	CASSYPGQQETQYF
TRBD1	TRBV18	TRBJ2-2	15	-	TGTGCCAGCTCGGTCGGGACAGGGAACACCGGGGAGCTGTTTTTT	CASSVGTGNTGELFF
TRBD1	TRBV4-1	TRBJ1-1	16	-	TGCGCCAGCAGCCAATTTACAGGGGGATTGGGCACTGAAGCTTTCTTT	CASSQFTGGLGTEAFF
-	TRBV7-2	TRBJ2-1	13	once	TGTGCCAGCAGCTTAAACAGCCTCAATGAGCAGTTCTTC	CASSLNSLNEQFF
-	TRBV30	TRBJ2-7	13	-	TGTGCCTGGAGAAGTAGACGAGATGTCGAGCAGTACTTC	CAWRSRRDVEQYF
-	TRBV28	TRBJ2-7	11	-	TGTGCCAGCAGTACCTCGAGTCTCGTGGACTTC	CASSTSSLVDF
TRBD1	TRBV30	TRBJ1-4	15	once	TGTGCCTGGAGTCCGGGACAGGCCGATAATGAAAAACTGTTTTTT	CAWSPGQADNEKLFF
-	TRBV6-6	TRBJ2-3	14	-	TGTGCCAGCAGTTATTATCGGGCCACAGATACGCAGTATTTT	CASSYYRATDTQYF
-	TRBV11-3	TRBJ1-1	14	-	TGTGCCAGCAGCTCCGGACAGCCGAACACTGAAGCTTTCTTT	CASSSGQPNTEAFF
TRBD1	TRBV9	TRBJ2-6	16	-	TGTGCCAGCAGCTCTCACCAGGGGGCTGGGGCCAACGTCCTGACTTTC	CASSSHQGAGANVLTF
-	TRBV19	TRBJ2-7	15	once	TGTGCCAGTAGTATATTACAGGGCGGGCGATACGAGCAGTACTTC	CASSILQGGRYEQYF
-	TRBV6-1	TRBJ2-1	15	-	TGTGCCAGCAGTGAAGGGAGGAACTCCTACAATGAGCAGTTCTTC	CASSEGRNSYNEQFF
-	TRBV7-2	TRBJ2-7	16	-	TGTGCCAGCAGCTTAGGACGCCCTGGCAACTCGTACGAGCAGTACTTC	CASSLGRPGNSYEQYF
-	TRBV28	TRBJ1-2	13	-	TGTGCCAGCACCGCCAGCCAAACTTTTGGCTACACCTTC	CASTASQTFGYTF
TRBD2	TRBV7-2	TRBJ2-3	14	-	TGTGCCAGCAGCTTCGGACTAGCCCCAGATACGCAGTATTTT	CASSFGLAPDTQYF
TRBD1	TRBV5-1	TRBJ1-1	13	-	TGCGCCAGCAGCTTGGTTGGACAGGGCGAAGCTTTCTTT	CASSLVGQGEAFF
TRBD1	TRBV10-3	TRBJ2-2	18	-	TGTGCCATCAGCCGAACAGGGGACACGCCGAAAAACACCGGGGAGCTGTTTTTT	CAISRTGDTPKNTGELFF
-	TRBV6-6	TRBJ2-5	14	-	TGTGCCAGCGATGGGGGAGGGGGAGTGGGAGCCCAGTACTTC	CASDGGGGVGAQYF
TRBD1	TRBV5-1	TRBJ1-4	15	-	TGCGCCAGCAGCAGGGACAGTTCCTCTAATGAAAAACTGTTTTTT	CASSRDSSSNEKLFF
-	TRBV11-2	TRBJ1-1	14	-	TGTGCCAGCAGCTTGGCAGGGAGAGGCACTGAAGCTTTCTTT	CASSLAGRGTEAFF
TRBD1	TRBV28	TRBJ2-3	16	-	TGTGCCAGCAGCTCCACGGGACAGGGGGGCCCAGATACGCAGTATTTT	CASSSTGQGGPDTQYF
-	TRBV5-1	TRBJ2-7	15	-	TGCGCCAGCAGCTTGTCGGCAGGCGACTCCTACGAGCAGTACTTC	CASSLSAGDSYEQYF
TRBD2	TRBV2	TRBJ2-1	15	-	TGTGCCAGCACCCCTCCGGTCGGTAGCGGGAGATATCGGTTCTTC	CASTPPVGSGRYRFF